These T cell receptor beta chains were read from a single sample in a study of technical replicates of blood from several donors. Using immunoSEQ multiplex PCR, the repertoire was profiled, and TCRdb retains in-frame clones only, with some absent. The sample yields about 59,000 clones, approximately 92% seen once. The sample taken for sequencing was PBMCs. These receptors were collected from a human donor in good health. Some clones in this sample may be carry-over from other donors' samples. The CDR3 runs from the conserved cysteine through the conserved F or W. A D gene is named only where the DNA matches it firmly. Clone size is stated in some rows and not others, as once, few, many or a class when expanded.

cdr3_aa: CAEWGGHPNTEAFF; cdr3_nt: TGTGCCGAGTGGGGGGGACACCCGAACACTGAAGCTTTCTTT; d_call: NA; cdr3_length: 14; clone_size: NA; v_call: TRBV30; j_call: TRBJ1-1
cdr3_aa: CASSYRDGLNEQYF; cdr3_nt: TGTGCCAGCAGCTACAGGGATGGTCTCAACGAGCAGTACTTC; d_call: NA; cdr3_length: 14; clone_size: NA; v_call: TRBV7-9; j_call: TRBJ2-7
cdr3_aa: CASRTTGGETQYF; cdr3_nt: TGTGCCAGCAGGACGACGGGTGGGGAGACCCAGTACTTC; d_call: NA; cdr3_length: 13; clone_size: NA; v_call: TRBV6-5; j_call: TRBJ2-5
cdr3_aa: CASSRDRAGANVLTF; cdr3_nt: TGTGCCAGCAGTCGGGACAGGGCCGGGGCCAACGTCCTGACTTTC; d_call: TRBD1; cdr3_length: 15; clone_size: NA; v_call: TRBV6-5; j_call: TRBJ2-6
cdr3_aa: CASSSTGAGRTLHF; cdr3_nt: TGTGCCAGCAGTTCGACAGGCGCAGGCAGAACCCTCCACTTT; d_call: NA; cdr3_length: 14; clone_size: NA; v_call: TRBV6-5; j_call: TRBJ1-6
cdr3_aa: CASSQGTGGAEEQYF; cdr3_nt: TGCGCCAGCAGCCAAGGGACCGGGGGGGCTGAAGAGCAGTACTTC; d_call: TRBD2; cdr3_length: 15; clone_size: NA; v_call: TRBV4-3; j_call: TRBJ2-5
cdr3_aa: CASSLVDRGGGELFF; cdr3_nt: TGTGCCAGCAGCTTGGTGGACAGGGGCGGCGGGGAGCTGTTTTTT; d_call: TRBD1; cdr3_length: 15; clone_size: once; v_call: TRBV5-6; j_call: TRBJ2-2
cdr3_aa: CAIKSRGPGNTIYF; cdr3_nt: TGTGCCATCAAGTCGAGGGGGCCTGGAAACACCATATATTTT; d_call: TRBD1; cdr3_length: 14; clone_size: once; v_call: TRBV10-3; j_call: TRBJ1-3
cdr3_aa: CASTLIVRTDFLNQPQHF; cdr3_nt: TGTGCCAGTACACTAATCGTAAGGACAGATTTCCTAAATCAGCCCCAGCATTTT; d_call: NA; cdr3_length: 18; clone_size: once; v_call: TRBV5-3; j_call: TRBJ1-5
cdr3_aa: CASSVTRGQPQHF; cdr3_nt: TGTGCCAGCAGTGTCACCAGGGGCCAGCCCCAGCATTTT; d_call: NA; cdr3_length: 13; clone_size: once; v_call: TRBV6-4; j_call: TRBJ1-5
cdr3_aa: CASSPLAGAFTGELFF; cdr3_nt: TGTGCCAGCTCACCACTGGCGGGAGCGTTCACCGGGGAGCTGTTTTTT; d_call: TRBD2; cdr3_length: 16; clone_size: NA; v_call: TRBV18; j_call: TRBJ2-2
cdr3_aa: CASSLDPREQFF; cdr3_nt: TGTGCCAGCAGCTTAGATCCCCGTGAGCAGTTCTTC; d_call: NA; cdr3_length: 12; clone_size: NA; v_call: TRBV11-3; j_call: TRBJ2-1
cdr3_aa: CASSYSTGTSNEQYF; cdr3_nt: TGTGCCAGCTCATACAGTACAGGGACGAGTAACGAGCAGTACTTC; d_call: NA; cdr3_length: 15; clone_size: once; v_call: TRBV18; j_call: TRBJ2-7
cdr3_aa: CASSLTGAYEQYF; cdr3_nt: TGTGCCAGCAGCCTGACGGGAGCCTACGAGCAGTACTTC; d_call: NA; cdr3_length: 13; clone_size: NA; v_call: TRBV6-1; j_call: TRBJ2-7
cdr3_aa: CASSQVGSGGIGDTQYF; cdr3_nt: TGCGCCAGCAGCCAAGTTGGTAGCGGGGGGATCGGTGATACGCAGTATTTT; d_call: TRBD2; cdr3_length: 17; clone_size: NA; v_call: TRBV4-3; j_call: TRBJ2-3
cdr3_aa: CASSTGPTNYGYTF; cdr3_nt: TGTGCCAGTAGCACGGGTCCGACTAACTATGGCTACACCTTC; d_call: NA; cdr3_length: 14; clone_size: NA; v_call: TRBV19; j_call: TRBJ1-2
cdr3_aa: CASSLRAAGGPDTQYF; cdr3_nt: TGTGCCAGCAGCTTACGAGCAGCGGGGGGGCCAGATACGCAGTATTTT; d_call: TRBD2; cdr3_length: 16; clone_size: NA; v_call: TRBV7-8; j_call: TRBJ2-3